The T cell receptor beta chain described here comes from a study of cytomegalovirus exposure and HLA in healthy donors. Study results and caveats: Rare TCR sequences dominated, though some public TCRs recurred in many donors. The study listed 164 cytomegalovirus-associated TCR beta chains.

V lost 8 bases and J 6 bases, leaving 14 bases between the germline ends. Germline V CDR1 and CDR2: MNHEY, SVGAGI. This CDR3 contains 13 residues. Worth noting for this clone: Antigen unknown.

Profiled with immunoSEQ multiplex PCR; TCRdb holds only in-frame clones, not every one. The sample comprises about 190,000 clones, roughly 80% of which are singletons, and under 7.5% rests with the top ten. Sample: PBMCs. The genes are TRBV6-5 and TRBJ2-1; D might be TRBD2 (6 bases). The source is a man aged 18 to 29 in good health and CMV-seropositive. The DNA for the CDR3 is TGTGCCAGCCTCAACCTGGGAGGCAATGAGCAGTTCTTC. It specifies CASLNLGGNEQFF.